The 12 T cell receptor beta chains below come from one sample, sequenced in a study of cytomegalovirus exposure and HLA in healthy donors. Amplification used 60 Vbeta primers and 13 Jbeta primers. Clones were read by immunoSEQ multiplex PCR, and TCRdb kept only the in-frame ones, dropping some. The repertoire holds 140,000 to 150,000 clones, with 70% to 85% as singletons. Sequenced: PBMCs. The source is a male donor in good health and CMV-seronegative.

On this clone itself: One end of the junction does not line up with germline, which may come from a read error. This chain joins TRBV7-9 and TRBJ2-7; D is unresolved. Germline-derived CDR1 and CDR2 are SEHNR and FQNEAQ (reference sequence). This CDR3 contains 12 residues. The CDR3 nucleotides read TGTTCCAGCGTGAGTAGTTCGTACGAGCAGTACTTC. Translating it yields CSSVSSSYEQYF.

Here the CDR3 reads CASSPRTKSGTYPATQYF. Written as DNA, the CDR3 is TGTGCCAGCAGCCCCCGGACTAAGTCGGGAACCTACCCGGCAACGCAGTATTTT. The chain is built from TRBV9 and TRBJ2-3, with D possibly matching TRBD2 (6 bases). Germline CDR1 reads SGDLS; CDR2 reads YYNGEE. Trimming shortened V by 4 bases and J by 9 bases, and 30 bases separated the two germline ends. CDR3 length: 18 amino acids.

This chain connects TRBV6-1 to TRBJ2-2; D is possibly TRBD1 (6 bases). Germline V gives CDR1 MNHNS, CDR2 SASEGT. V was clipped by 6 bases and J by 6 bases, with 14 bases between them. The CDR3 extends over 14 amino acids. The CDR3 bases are TGTGCCAGCAGAACAGGGAAATACGCCGGGGAGCTGTTTTTT. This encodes CASRTGKYAGELFF.

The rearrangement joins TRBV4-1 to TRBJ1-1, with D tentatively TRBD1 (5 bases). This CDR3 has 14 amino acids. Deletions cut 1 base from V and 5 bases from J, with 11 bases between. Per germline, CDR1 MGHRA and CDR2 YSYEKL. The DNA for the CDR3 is TGCGCCAGCAGCCAAGGGAGTCGGGGGACTGAAGCTTTCTTT. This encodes CASSQGSRGTEAFF.

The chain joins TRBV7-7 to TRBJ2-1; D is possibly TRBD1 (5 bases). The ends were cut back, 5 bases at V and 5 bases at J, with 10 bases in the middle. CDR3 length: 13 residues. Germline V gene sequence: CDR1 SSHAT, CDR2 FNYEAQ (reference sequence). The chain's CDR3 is CASSPGQNNEQFF. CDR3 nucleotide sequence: TGTGCCAGCAGCCCCGGACAAAACAATGAGCAGTTCTTC.

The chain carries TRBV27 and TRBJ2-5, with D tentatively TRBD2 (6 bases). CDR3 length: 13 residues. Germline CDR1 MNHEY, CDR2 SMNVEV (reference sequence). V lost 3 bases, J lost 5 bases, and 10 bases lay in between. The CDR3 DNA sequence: TGTGCCAGCAGTTTCACGGGGGTGGAGACCCAGTACTTC. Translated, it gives CASSFTGVETQYF.

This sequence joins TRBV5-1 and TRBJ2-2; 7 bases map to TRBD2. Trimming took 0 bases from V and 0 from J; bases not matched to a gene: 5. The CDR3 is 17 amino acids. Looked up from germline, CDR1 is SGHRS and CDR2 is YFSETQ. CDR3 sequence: CASSLASGGANTGELFF. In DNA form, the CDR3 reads TGCGCCAGCAGCTTGGCTAGCGGAGGCGCGAACACCGGGGAGCTGTTTTTT.

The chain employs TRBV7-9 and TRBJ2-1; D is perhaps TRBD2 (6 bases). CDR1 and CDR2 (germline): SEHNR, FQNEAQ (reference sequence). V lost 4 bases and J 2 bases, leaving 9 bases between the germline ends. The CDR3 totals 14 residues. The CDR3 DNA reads TGTGCCAGCAGCTCGGGGGTAGCCTACAATGAGCAGTTCTTC. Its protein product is CASSSGVAYNEQFF.

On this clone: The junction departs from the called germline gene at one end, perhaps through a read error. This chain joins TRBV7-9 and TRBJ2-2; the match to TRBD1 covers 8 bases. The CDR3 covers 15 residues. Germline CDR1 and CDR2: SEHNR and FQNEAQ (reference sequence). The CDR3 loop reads CSSSSWTGPTGELFF. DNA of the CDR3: TGTTCCAGCAGCTCCTGGACAGGGCCCACCGGGGAGCTGTTTTTT. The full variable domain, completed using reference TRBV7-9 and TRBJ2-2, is DTGVSQNPRHKITKRGQNVTFRCDPISEHNRLYWYRQTLGQGPEFLTYFQNEAQLEKSRLLSDRFSAERPKGSFSTLEIQRTEQGDSAMYLCSSSSWTGPTGELFFGEGSRLTVL.

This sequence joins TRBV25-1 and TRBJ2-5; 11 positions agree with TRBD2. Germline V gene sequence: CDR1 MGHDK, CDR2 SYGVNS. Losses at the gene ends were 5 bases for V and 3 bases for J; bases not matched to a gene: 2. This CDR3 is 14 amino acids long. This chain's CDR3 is CASSPGLAEETQYF. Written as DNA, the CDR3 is TGTGCCAGCAGTCCGGGACTAGCGGAAGAGACCCAGTACTTC.

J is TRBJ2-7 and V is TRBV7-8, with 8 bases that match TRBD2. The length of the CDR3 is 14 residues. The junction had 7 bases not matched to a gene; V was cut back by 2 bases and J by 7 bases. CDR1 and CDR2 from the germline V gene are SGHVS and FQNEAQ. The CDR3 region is CASSLSGGREEQYF. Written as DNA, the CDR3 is TGTGCCAGCAGCTTAAGCGGGGGCCGGGAAGAGCAGTACTTC. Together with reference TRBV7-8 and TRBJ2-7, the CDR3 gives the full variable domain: GAGVSQSPRYKVAKRGQDVALRCDPISGHVSLFWYQQALGQGPEFLTYFQNEAQLDKSGLPSDRFFAERPEGSVSTLKIQRTQQEDSAVYLCASSLSGGREEQYFGPGTRLTVT.

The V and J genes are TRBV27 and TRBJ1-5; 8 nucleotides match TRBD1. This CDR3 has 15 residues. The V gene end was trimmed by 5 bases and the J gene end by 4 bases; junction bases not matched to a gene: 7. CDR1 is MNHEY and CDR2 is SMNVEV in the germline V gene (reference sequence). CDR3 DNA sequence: TGTGCCAGCAGTCCGGTAGGACAGGGAAATCAGCCCCAGCATTTT. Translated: CASSPVGQGNQPQHF.